This entry features one T cell receptor beta chain sequence. This sample was included in a study of blood T cell repertoires in COVID-19. Turning to the study itself: Spain, Italy and the United States supplied samples that represented acute and convalescent COVID-19. Nucleic acid was either cDNA or gDNA, and it came from T cells, B-cell-depleted T cells, or PBMCs.

Original processing methods: Reference gene primer amplification gave nucleated cell count estimates. Using immunoSEQ multiplex PCR, the repertoire was profiled, and TCRdb retains in-frame clones only, with some absent. V and J calls and clone size are as listed in that table; D and trimming were resolved from the DNA. Among more than 90,000 clones listed, roughly 81% were seen once. Germline-derived CDR1 and CDR2 are SGHNT and YENEEA. The CDR3 covers 16 residues. The ends lost 1 base at V and 0 bases at J; junction bases unmatched: 2. The sequence was collected from a man aged 40-49 years with acute or convalescent COVID-19. The material sequenced was peripheral blood. The chain carries TRBV11-3 and TRBJ2-3; 9 nucleotides align to TRBD2. The CDR3: CASSLGLAASTDTQYF. The CDR3 DNA reads TGTGCCAGCAGCTTAGGACTAGCGGCTAGCACAGATACGCAGTATTTT. Looking up the rest from reference TRBV11-3 and TRBJ2-3 gives the full variable domain: EAGVVQSPRYKIIEKKQPVAFWCNPISGHNTLYWYLQNLGQGPELLIRYENEEAVDDSQLPKDRFSAERLKGVDSTLKIQPAELGDSAVYLCASSLGLAASTDTQYFGPGTRLTVL.